Listed below are T cell receptor beta chains from one sample, sequenced in a study of blood T cell repertoires in COVID-19. Generated by immunoSEQ multiplex PCR, the TCRdb table keeps only in-frame clones and is missing some. The table includes about 120,000 clones, 85% detected once. The sample comprised peripheral blood. These receptor sequences come from an elderly woman with acute or convalescent COVID-19. CDR3s include the opening cysteine and the closing phenylalanine or tryptophan.

TRBV24-1 | CATSDPRGLHTQYF
TRBV5-4 | CASSPTSGSYQETQYF
TRBV24-1 | CATSDSRGSGTEAFF
TRBV27 | CASATGRDFSYNEQFF
TRBV5-1 | CASSLAGGIYQETQYF
TRBV19 | CASRPTSYETQYF
TRBV6-5 | CASSWRDDYEQYF
TRBV6-5 | CASSSSYTEAFF
TRBV5-1 | CASSLFNSNTEAFF
TRBV6-2/TRBV6-3 | CASRPTSGGANTQYF
TRBV6-1 | CASSEASGGIYNSPLHF
TRBV9 | CASSPRGQGWYEQYF
TRBV29-1 | CSAEASTDTQYF
TRBV27 | CASSLSRQNYGYTF
TRBV5-1 | CASSLDRRGTRNSPLHF
TRBV13 | CASSPRTGSPLHF
TRBV5-4 | CASSSGTGVYNEQFF
TRBV5-4 | CASSLAGGDRSEQYF
TRBV27 | CASRPRLGTDTQYF
TRBV6-5 | CASRSDRANTEAFF
TRBV7-2 | CASSLQGQGNQPQHF
TRBV12-3/TRBV12-4 | CASSLRTSQYF
TRBV18 | CASSPSPYEQYF
TRBV21-1 | CASSPSKGGTGGTYNSPLHF
TRBV18 | CASSPPRLVSSYEQYF
TRBV3-1/TRBV3-2 | CASSQDRYRRHGYTF
TRBV5-4 | CASSTGTSGLQYF
TRBV19 | CASSIRQGDQPQHF
TRBV2 | CASREPGPQHF
TRBV5-1 | CASSLGTGDYQPQHF
TRBV7-9 | CASSSTGIGYTF
TRBV29-1 | CSVSTGNTEAFF
TRBV7-9 | CASNRDSYEQYF
TRBV7-2 | CASSLGGTANTEAFF
TRBV9 | CASSVTGVSEQYF
TRBV2 | CASRTDRAVNTEAFF
TRBV27 | CASSLSGQGSPLHF
TRBV4-3 | CASSQSGRQPQHF
TRBV6-4 | CASSVDAGLYEQFF
TRBV6-5 | CASRLTETEAFF
TRBV2 | CASIRDRGRFRF
TRBV28 | CASSLIQGNYGYTF
TRBV15 | CATSRDRVDGYTF
TRBV2 | CASSETGVGETQYF
TRBV6-5 | CASSYSYRGEKLFF
TRBV29-1 | CSVRAGNTEAFF
TRBV9 | CASSPRDPGRTQYF
TRBV12-3/TRBV12-4 | CASLLGRGTEAFF
TRBV28 | CASKPTGNSGANVLTF
TRBV5-1 | CASSFGAVTDTQYF
TRBV2 | CASSVTGGLDTQYF
TRBV4-2 | CASSQAGLVMNNEQFF
TRBV6-6 | CASGLDPRGPYEQYF
TRBV6-6 | CASSPRQVDQPQHF
TRBV7-2 | CASSLWDRWNTEAFF
TRBV19 | CASRTYGGPQLNQPQHF